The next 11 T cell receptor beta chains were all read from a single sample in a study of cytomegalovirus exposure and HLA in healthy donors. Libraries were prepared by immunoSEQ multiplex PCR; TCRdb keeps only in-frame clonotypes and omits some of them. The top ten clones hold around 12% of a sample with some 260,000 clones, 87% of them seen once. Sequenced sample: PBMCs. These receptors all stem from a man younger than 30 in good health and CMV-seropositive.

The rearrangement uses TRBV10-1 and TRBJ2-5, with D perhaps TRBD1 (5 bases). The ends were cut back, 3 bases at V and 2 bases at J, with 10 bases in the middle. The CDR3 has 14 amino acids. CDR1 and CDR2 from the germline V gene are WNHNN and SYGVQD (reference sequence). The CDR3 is CASSDWTSQETQYF. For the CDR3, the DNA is TGCGCCAGCAGTGATTGGACATCACAAGAGACCCAGTACTTC.

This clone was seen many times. CDR3 sequence: CASSFTNFRGGYGYTF. Here the CDR3 DNA reads TGTGCCAGCAGTTTCACAAACTTCAGGGGTGGCTATGGCTACACCTTC. V gene TRBV28 combines with J gene TRBJ1-2; maybe TRBD1 (6 bases). The V end was cut by 3 bases, the J end by 4 bases, with 18 bases between. There are 16 residues in the CDR3. The germline V gene has CDR1 MDHEN and CDR2 SYDVKM.

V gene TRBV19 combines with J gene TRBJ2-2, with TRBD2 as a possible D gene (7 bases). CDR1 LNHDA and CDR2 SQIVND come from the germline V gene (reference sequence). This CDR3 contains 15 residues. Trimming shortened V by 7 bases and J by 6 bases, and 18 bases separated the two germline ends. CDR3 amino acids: CASIPRGARSGELFF. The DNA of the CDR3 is TGTGCCAGTATCCCTCGGGGGGCGCGCTCCGGGGAGCTGTTTTTT. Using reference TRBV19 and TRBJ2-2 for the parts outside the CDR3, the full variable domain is DGGITQSPKYLFRKEGQNVTLSCEQNLNHDAMYWYRQDPGQGLRLIYYSQIVNDFQKGDIAEGYSVSREKKESFPLTVTSAQKNPTAFYLCASIPRGARSGELFFGEGSRLTVL.

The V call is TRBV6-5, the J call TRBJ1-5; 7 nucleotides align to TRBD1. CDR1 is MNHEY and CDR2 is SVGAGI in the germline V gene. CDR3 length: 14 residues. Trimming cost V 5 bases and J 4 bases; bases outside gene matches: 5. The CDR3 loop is CASSRGTANQPQHF. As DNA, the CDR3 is TGTGCCAGCAGTAGGGGGACAGCGAATCAGCCCCAGCATTTT.

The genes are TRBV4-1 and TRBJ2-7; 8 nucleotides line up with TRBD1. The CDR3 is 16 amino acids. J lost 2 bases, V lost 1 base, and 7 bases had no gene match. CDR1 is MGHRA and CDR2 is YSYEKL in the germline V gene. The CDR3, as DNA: TGCGCCAGCAGCCAAGGGCCAGGACAGGGTACCTACGAGCAGTACTTC. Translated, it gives CASSQGPGQGTYEQYF.

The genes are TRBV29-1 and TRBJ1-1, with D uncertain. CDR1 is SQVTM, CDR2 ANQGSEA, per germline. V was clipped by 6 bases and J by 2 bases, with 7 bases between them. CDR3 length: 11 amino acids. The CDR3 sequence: CSVRGNTEAFF. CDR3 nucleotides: TGCAGCGTCCGCGGAAACACTGAAGCTTTCTTT.

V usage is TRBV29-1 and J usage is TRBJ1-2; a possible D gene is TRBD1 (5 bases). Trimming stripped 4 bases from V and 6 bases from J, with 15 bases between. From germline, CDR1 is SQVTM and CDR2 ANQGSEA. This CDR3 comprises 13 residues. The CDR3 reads CSVVLTGGNGYTF. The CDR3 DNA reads TGCAGCGTTGTACTCACCGGGGGGAATGGCTACACCTTC.

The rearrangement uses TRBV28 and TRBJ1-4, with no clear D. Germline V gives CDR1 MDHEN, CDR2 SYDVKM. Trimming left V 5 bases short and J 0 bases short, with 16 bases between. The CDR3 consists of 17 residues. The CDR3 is CASSPPGAPSTNEKLFF. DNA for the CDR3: TGTGCCAGCAGTCCACCGGGAGCACCTTCAACTAATGAAAAACTGTTTTTT.

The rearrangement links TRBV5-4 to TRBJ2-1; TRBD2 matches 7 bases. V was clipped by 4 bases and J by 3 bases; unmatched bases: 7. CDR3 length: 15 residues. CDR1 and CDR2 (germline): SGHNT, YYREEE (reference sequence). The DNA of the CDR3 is TGTGCCAGCAGCCCGGACGCGGGAGTCTACAATGAGCAGTTCTTC. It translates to CASSPDAGVYNEQFF. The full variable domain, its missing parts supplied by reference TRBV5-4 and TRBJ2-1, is ETGVTQSPTHLIKTRGQQVTLRCSSQSGHNTVSWYQQALGQGPQFIFQYYREEENGRGNFPPRFSGLQFPNYSSELNVNALELDDSALYLCASSPDAGVYNEQFFGPGTRLTVL.

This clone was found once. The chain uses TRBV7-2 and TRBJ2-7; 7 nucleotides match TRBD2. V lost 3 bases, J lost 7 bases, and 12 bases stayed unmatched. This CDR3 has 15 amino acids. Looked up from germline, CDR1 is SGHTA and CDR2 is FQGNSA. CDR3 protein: CASSLVYRGSSEQYF. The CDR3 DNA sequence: TGTGCCAGCAGCTTGGTATATCGCGGGAGTTCTGAGCAGTACTTC.

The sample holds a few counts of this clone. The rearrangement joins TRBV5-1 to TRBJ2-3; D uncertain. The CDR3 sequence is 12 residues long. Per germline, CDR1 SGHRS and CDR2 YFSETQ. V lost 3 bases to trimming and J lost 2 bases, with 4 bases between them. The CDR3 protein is CASSSPTDTQYF. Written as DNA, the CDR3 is TGCGCCAGCAGCTCCCCCACAGATACGCAGTATTTT.